This T cell receptor (beta chain) was identified during a study of early T cells in non-severe SARS-CoV-2 infection. Study at large: Chains from this unsorted whole-blood bulk RNA could not be paired. Broader study findings: Anti-spike CD8 responses were favored by VDJdb matching, which missed private and CD4 specificities.

This clonotype was seen many times. Antigen unknown. Researchers attached unique molecular identifiers to individual cDNA molecules. TCRdb passed the 5' RACE reads through MiXCR, listing each CDR3 protein once. The sample lists tens of thousands of distinct CDR3 sequences, less than 15% occurring once. Germline CDR1 is SEHNR and CDR2 is FQNEAQ (reference sequence). With 2 bases removed from V and 0 bases from J, the gap between germline ends came to 16 bases. CDR3 length equals 18 residues. The chain employs TRBV7-9 and TRBJ1-4; no reliable D call. Sequenced: whole blood. The source of this sequence is an adult who was a healthcare worker with PCR-confirmed SARS-CoV-2 infection or an uninfected control (not recorded which). The CDR3 nucleotides read TGTGCCAGCAGCTTACCCGAGGATGTAATAGCAACTAATGAAAAACTGTTTTTT. Its protein product is CASSLPEDVIATNEKLFF. The whole variable domain, filled in from reference TRBV7-9 and TRBJ1-4, reads DTGVSQNPRHKITKRGQNVTFRCDPISEHNRLYWYRQTLGQGPEFLTYFQNEAQLEKSRLLSDRFSAERPKGSFSTLEIQRTEQGDSAMYLCASSLPEDVIATNEKLFFGSGTQLSVL.